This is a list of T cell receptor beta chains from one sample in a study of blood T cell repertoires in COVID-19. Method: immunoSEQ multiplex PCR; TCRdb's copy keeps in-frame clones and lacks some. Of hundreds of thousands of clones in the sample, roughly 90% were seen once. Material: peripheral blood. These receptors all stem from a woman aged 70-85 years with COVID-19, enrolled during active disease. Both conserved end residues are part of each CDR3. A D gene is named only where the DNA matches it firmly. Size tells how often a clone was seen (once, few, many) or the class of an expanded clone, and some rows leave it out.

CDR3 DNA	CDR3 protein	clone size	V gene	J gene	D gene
TGTGCCAGCAGCTTGTTGGGACAGGGGGTCTCCTACGAGCAGTACTTC	CASSLLGQGVSYEQYF	NA	TRBV5-6	TRBJ2-7	TRBD1
TGTGCCAGCTCACCATCTCAGGGCAGCAATCAGCCCCAGCATTTT	CASSPSQGSNQPQHF	NA	TRBV18	TRBJ1-5	NA
TGTGCCAGCAGTTCAGCCGGGACAGGGGGATCCGGGGAGCTGTTTTTT	CASSSAGTGGSGELFF	NA	TRBV28	TRBJ2-2	TRBD1
TGTGCCAGCAGCCAGCGGGGGGGGTATACCAATGAGCAGTTCTTC	CASSQRGGYTNEQFF	NA	TRBV28	TRBJ2-1	TRBD2
TGTGCCACCGGGGGAGGGATCGGTATGGCGGAGACCCAGTACTTC	CATGGGIGMAETQYF	few	TRBV24-1	TRBJ2-5	TRBD2
TGTGCTAGTGGTTTGGTAGGGGCAGGGGTCCCCAATCAGCCCCAGCATTTT	CASGLVGAGVPNQPQHF	NA	TRBV12-5	TRBJ1-5	NA
TGCGCCAGCAGCTTGCAGGAGGGTTGGGGCTACGAGCAGTACTTC	CASSLQEGWGYEQYF	NA	TRBV5-1	TRBJ2-7	NA
TGTGCCAGCAGCTTAGAAAGGCAGGGGGCAGCTGAAGCTTTCTTT	CASSLERQGAAEAFF	NA	TRBV7-9	TRBJ1-1	TRBD1
TGTGCTAGTGGTTCCCATACAGGGGGGGCCCTTGGCACTGAAGCTTTCTTT	CASGSHTGGALGTEAFF	NA	TRBV12-5	TRBJ1-1	TRBD1
TGCAGCGTTGTCGGGCAGGGTCCGGAGACCCAGTACTTC	CSVVGQGPETQYF	NA	TRBV29-1	TRBJ2-5	NA
TGTGCCAGCAGCCGCCGCGGGACTAGCTCCTACAATGAGCAGTTCTTC	CASSRRGTSSYNEQFF	NA	TRBV7-2	TRBJ2-1	TRBD2
TGCGCCAGCAGTAAATCCGGGACAGGGGAAGCTTTCTTT	CASSKSGTGEAFF	NA	TRBV10-1	TRBJ1-1	TRBD1
TGTGCCAGCTCACCATCCGAAGAGACCCAGTACTTC	CASSPSEETQYF	NA	TRBV18	TRBJ2-5	NA
TGTGCCAGTAGTATAGGGTTCGCAGGGAACTTTTATGGCTACACCTTC	CASSIGFAGNFYGYTF	NA	TRBV19	TRBJ1-2	NA
TGTGCCAGTAGCCATAGGGGTTACACTGAAGCTTTCTTT	CASSHRGYTEAFF	NA	TRBV19	TRBJ1-1	NA
TGTGCCACCAGTGATCCGAACAGGGTAGAGACCCAGTACTTC	CATSDPNRVETQYF	once	TRBV24-1	TRBJ2-5	NA
TGTGCCAGCAGCTTAATGACAGAGTATGGCTACACCTTC	CASSLMTEYGYTF	NA	TRBV7-9	TRBJ1-2	NA
TGCGCCAGCAGCTCGGGACAGGCGAACACCGGGGAGCTGTTTTTT	CASSSGQANTGELFF	NA	TRBV5-1	TRBJ2-2	TRBD1
TGTGCCAGTAGTATTACCCCGTCCTGGGGCCTTACAGATACGCAGTATTTT	CASSITPSWGLTDTQYF	NA	TRBV19	TRBJ2-3	NA
TGTGCCAGTAGTATCTACGGGACAGGGGAAGGGTCGCCCCAGCATTTT	CASSIYGTGEGSPQHF	once	TRBV19	TRBJ1-5	TRBD1
TGTGCCAGCAGTTATGGCAGGGCTGGCACTGAAGCTTTCTTT	CASSYGRAGTEAFF	NA	TRBV6-2/TRBV6-3	TRBJ1-1	NA
TGTGCCAGCAGTTACCGGGACAGGGGGAGCACAGATACGCAGTATTTT	CASSYRDRGSTDTQYF	NA	TRBV27	TRBJ2-3	TRBD1
TGTGCCAGCTCACCTGGACAGGCCCCAGAGACCCAGTACTTC	CASSPGQAPETQYF	NA	TRBV18	TRBJ2-5	TRBD1
TGTGCCAGCAGAAAACCCGGGACAGGCGAAAAACTGTTTTTT	CASRKPGTGEKLFF	NA	TRBV11-2	TRBJ1-4	TRBD1
TGCGCCAGCAGCTTTTTACTACAGGGGGAGAGGGGCTACACCTTC	CASSFLLQGERGYTF	NA	TRBV5-1	TRBJ1-2	TRBD1
TGTGCCAGCAGCCAAGCGGCAGGGTCGAATCAGCCCCAGCATTTT	CASSQAAGSNQPQHF	NA	TRBV3-1/TRBV3-2	TRBJ1-5	NA
TGTGCCAGCAGTTACTGGACAGGAGTTAATGAAAAACTGTTTTTT	CASSYWTGVNEKLFF	once	TRBV6-5	TRBJ1-4	TRBD1
TGTGCCACCAGTGCCTCCCGGGACAGGGGGTCGAACACTGAAGCTTTCTTT	CATSASRDRGSNTEAFF	NA	TRBV24-1	TRBJ1-1	TRBD1
TGTGCCACCGGCCAGGGTTACGAGCAGTACTTC	CATGQGYEQYF	NA	TRBV24-1	TRBJ2-7	NA
TGTGCCTGGAGTTCCGACCGACAGGGGCGTGAGTACACTGAAGCTTTCTTT	CAWSSDRQGREYTEAFF	NA	TRBV30	TRBJ1-1	TRBD1
TGTGCCTGCGGCCGGGGGTACGAGCAGTACTTC	CACGRGYEQYF	NA	TRBV30	TRBJ2-7	NA